This T cell receptor (beta chain) appears in the sequencing data of a study of human T cells and chemical hapten exposure. The wider study: Epicutaneous patch tests delivered 0.01% DPC to the upper back, with evaluation at 6 days.

Via MiXCR, TCRdb re-called the RACE reads, giving one row per CDR3 protein. The sample lists nearly 350,000 distinct CDR3 sequences; about 7% were seen once. The time point is: patch test 1, 2 weeks after DPC sensitization. The treatment denotes: therapeutic diphenylcyclopropenone sensitization with weekly scalp DPC. CDR3 length: 12 amino acids. Germline CDR1 and CDR2: SGHAT and FQNNGV. Trimming removed 5 bases from V and 7 bases from J, with 10 bases in between. This sequence originates from a woman in her late teens or twenties with alopecia areata. Some clones in this sample may be carry-over from other donors' samples. The source material was whole blood, sampled in connection with sensitization to the hapten diphenylcyclopropenone (DPC). The chain joins TRBV11-2 to TRBJ2-3; the D is unclear. CDR3 loop: CASSPTSNTQYF. The CDR3 bases are TGTGCCAGCAGCCCCACCTCCAATACGCAGTATTTT.